This is a list of T cell receptor beta chains from one sample in a study of radiation and T cells in renal cell carcinoma. TCRdb's table, derived via immunoSEQ multiplex PCR, lists solely in-frame clones and lacks some. The sample has around 86,000 clones, approximately 86% seen once. Here the sequenced sample was blood, taken from a patient whose treatment included radiotherapy and nephrectomy. Source of these receptors: a woman between 50 and 59 years old with renal cell carcinoma. CDR3s include the opening cysteine and the closing phenylalanine or tryptophan. The D gene is left open where the match is weak. Clone size is stated in some rows and not others, as once, few, many or a class when expanded.

size	D	V	J	CDR3	DNA
NA	TRBD2	TRBV9	TRBJ2-1	CASSPRDYISYNEQFF	TGTGCCAGCAGCCCCCGGGACTATATCTCCTACAATGAGCAGTTCTTC
NA	NA	TRBV6-1	TRBJ2-7	CASSEGLGSSYEQYF	TGTGCCAGCAGTGAAGGGTTAGGGAGCTCCTACGAGCAGTACTTC
NA	TRBD2	TRBV5-6	TRBJ2-5	CASSLASGETQYF	TGTGCCAGCAGCCTAGCTAGCGGGGAGACCCAGTACTTC
NA	TRBD1	TRBV5-1	TRBJ2-7	CASSFLSGQLSEQYF	TGCGCCAGCAGCTTCTTATCGGGACAGCTTAGCGAGCAGTACTTC
NA	TRBD1	TRBV9	TRBJ2-1	CASSAPGTGTKQFF	TGTGCCAGCAGCGCGCCCGGGACAGGGACAAAGCAGTTCTTC
NA	NA	TRBV19	TRBJ1-2	CASSISVNYGYTF	TGTGCCAGTAGTATCAGCGTTAACTATGGCTACACCTTC
NA	TRBD1	TRBV28	TRBJ1-5	CASVGQGGQPQHF	TGTGCCAGCGTAGGACAGGGCGGGCAGCCCCAGCATTTT
NA	NA	TRBV5-4	TRBJ2-7	CASRSDRYEQYF	TGTGCCAGCAGATCTGACAGATACGAGCAGTACTTC
NA	TRBD2	TRBV7-2	TRBJ2-7	CASSLALAGSYEQYF	TGTGCCAGCAGCTTAGCCTTAGCGGGCTCCTACGAGCAGTACTTC
NA	NA	TRBV7-8	TRBJ1-1	CASRLGQTPSTEAFF	TGTGCCAGCAGGTTAGGACAGACTCCATCCACTGAAGCTTTCTTT
once	NA	TRBV4-1	TRBJ1-1	CASSQDLTGRRNTEAFF	TGCGCCAGCAGCCAAGATCTTACGGGGAGAAGAAACACTGAAGCTTTCTTT
NA	TRBD1	TRBV7-9	TRBJ2-2	CASSPGQGGTGELFF	TGTGCCAGCAGCCCCGGACAGGGAGGAACCGGGGAGCTGTTTTTT
NA	TRBD1	TRBV18	TRBJ1-3	CASSPAGTGGFGNTIYF	TGTGCCAGCTCACCAGCCGGGACAGGGGGCTTTGGAAACACCATATATTTT
NA	TRBD2	TRBV10-3	TRBJ2-5	CAISELAGGAGETQYF	TGTGCCATCAGTGAGCTAGCGGGAGGAGCAGGGGAGACCCAGTACTTC
NA	NA	TRBV4-2	TRBJ2-7	CASSQARTGKDEQYF	TGTGCCAGCAGCCAAGCCCGAACAGGGAAGGACGAGCAGTACTTC
NA	TRBD1	TRBV27	TRBJ2-7	CASSSPGQGAGEQYF	TGTGCCAGCAGTTCCCCGGGACAGGGGGCGGGGGAGCAGTACTTC